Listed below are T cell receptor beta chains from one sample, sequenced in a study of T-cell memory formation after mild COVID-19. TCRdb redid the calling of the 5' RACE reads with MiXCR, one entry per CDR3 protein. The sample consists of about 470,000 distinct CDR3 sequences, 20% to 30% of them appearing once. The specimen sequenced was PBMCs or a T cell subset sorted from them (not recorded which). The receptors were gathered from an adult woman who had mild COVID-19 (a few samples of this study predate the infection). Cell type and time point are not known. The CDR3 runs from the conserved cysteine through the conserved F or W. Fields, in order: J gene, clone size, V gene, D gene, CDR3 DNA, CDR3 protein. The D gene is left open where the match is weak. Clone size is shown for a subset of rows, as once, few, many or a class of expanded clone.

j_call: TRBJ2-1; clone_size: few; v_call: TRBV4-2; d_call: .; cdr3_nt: TGTGCCAGCAGCCCTCAGGGCAGGGGAAACAATGAGCAGTTCTTC; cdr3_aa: CASSPQGRGNNEQFF
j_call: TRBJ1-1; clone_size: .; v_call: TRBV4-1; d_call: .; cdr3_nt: TGCGCCAGTAAAATGTTTAGTCGGTCCCCGGGGAGGACTGAAGCTTTCTTT; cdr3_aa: CASKMFSRSPGRTEAFF
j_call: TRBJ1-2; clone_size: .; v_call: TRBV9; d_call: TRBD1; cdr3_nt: TGTGCCAGCAGCGTAGATACAGGGGGCAACTATGGCTACACCTTC; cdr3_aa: CASSVDTGGNYGYTF
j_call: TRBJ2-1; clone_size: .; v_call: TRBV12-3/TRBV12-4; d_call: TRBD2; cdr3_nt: TGTGCCAGCAGTCCCGATGGGGCGGGAGGGTATGAGCAGTTCTTC; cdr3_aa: CASSPDGAGGYEQFF
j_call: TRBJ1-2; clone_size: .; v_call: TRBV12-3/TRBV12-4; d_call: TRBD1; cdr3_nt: TGTGCCAGCAGACCGACAGGGCTAGACTATGGCTACACCTTC; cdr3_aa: CASRPTGLDYGYTF
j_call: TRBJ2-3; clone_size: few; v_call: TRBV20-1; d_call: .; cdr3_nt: TGCAGTGGGGCGGTTGGAGATACGCAGTATTTT; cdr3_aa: CSGAVGDTQYF
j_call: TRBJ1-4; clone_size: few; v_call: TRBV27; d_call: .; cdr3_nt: TGTGCCAGCAGTTTGTACAGAGGGGCCACTAATGAAAAACTGTTTTTT; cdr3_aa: CASSLYRGATNEKLFF
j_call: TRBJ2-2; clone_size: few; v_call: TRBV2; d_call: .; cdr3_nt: TGTGCCAGCAGTGAACAGGTCGAGCTGTTTTTT; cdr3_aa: CASSEQVELFF
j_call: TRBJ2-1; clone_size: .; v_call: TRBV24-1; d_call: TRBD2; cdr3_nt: TGTGCCACCAGTGATTTGAGAGGACTAGCGGGAGGAAATGAGCAGTTCTTC; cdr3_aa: CATSDLRGLAGGNEQFF
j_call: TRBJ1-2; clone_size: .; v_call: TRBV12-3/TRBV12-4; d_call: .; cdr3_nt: TGTGCCAGCAGTCCCCGGGGGGGGGCGCATGATGGCTACACCTTC; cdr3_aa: CASSPRGGAHDGYTF
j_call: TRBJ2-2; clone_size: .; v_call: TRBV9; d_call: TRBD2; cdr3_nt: TGTGCCAGCAGCGTCGGGGGGGGATCCAACACCGGGGAGCTGTTTTTT; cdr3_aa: CASSVGGGSNTGELFF
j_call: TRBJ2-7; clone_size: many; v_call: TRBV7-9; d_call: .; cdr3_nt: TGTGCCAGCAGCTTAGCTGTGGGGCTCTACGAGCAGTACTTC; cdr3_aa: CASSLAVGLYEQYF
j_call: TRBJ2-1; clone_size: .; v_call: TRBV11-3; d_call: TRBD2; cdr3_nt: TGTGCCAGCAGCTTACGCGGGAGTAGTTCCTACAATGAGCAGTTCTTC; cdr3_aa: CASSLRGSSSYNEQFF
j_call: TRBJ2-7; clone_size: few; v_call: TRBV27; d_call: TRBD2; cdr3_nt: TGTGCCAGCAGTCCCCAAGCGGGAGGTACCTACGAGCAGTACTTC; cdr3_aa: CASSPQAGGTYEQYF
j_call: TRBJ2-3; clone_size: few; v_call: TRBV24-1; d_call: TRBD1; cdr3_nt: TGTGCCACCAGTGATCTGACAGGGGCTAGCACAGATACGCAGTATTTT; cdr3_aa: CATSDLTGASTDTQYF
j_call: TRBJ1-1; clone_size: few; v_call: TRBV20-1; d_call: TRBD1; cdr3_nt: TGCAGTGCCCAGGGACAGGGGAACACTGAAGCTTTCTTT; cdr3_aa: CSAQGQGNTEAFF
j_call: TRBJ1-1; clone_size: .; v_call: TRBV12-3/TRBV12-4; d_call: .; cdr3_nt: TGTGCCAGCCCGGGGGGGCTATCGGACACTGAAGCTTTCTTT; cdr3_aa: CASPGGLSDTEAFF
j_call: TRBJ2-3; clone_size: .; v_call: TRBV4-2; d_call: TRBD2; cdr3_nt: TGTGCCAGCAGCCCACAGACTAGCGGGGACACAGATACGCAGTATTTT; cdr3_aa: CASSPQTSGDTDTQYF
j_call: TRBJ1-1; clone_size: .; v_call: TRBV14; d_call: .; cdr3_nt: TGTGCCAGCAGCCAAGGGGGCGACACCAGTGAAGCTTTCTTT; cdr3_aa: CASSQGGDTSEAFF
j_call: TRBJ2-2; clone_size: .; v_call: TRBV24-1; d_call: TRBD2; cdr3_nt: TGTGCCACCAGTGTTAGCGGGAGGCGCACCGGGGAGCTGTTTTTT; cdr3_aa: CATSVSGRRTGELFF
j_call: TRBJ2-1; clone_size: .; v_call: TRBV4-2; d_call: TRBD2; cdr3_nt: TGTGCCAGCAGCAAGGACAGTAGCGGGGGAAACAATGAGCAGTTCTTC; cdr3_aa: CASSKDSSGGNNEQFF
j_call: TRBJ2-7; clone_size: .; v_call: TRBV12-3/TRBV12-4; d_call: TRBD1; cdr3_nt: TGTGCCAGCAGTTTAATGCGGGACAGGGGTTACGAGCAGTACTTC; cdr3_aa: CASSLMRDRGYEQYF
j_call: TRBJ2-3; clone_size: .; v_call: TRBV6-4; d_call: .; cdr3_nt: TGTGCCAGCAGTGCCGGCGTCACAGATACGCAGTATTTT; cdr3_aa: CASSAGVTDTQYF
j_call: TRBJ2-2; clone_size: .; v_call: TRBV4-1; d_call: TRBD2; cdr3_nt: TGCGCCAGCAGCCAAGATAGAGCGGGGAAGAACACCGGGGAGCTGTTTTTT; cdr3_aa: CASSQDRAGKNTGELFF
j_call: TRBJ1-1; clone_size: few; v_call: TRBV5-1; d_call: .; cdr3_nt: TGCGCCAGCAGCTTGCGAGTAGGGAACACTGAAGCTTTCTTT; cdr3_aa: CASSLRVGNTEAFF
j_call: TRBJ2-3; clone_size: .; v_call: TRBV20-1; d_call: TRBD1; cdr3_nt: TGCAGTGTTAGAGATTTACAGGGGGGTACAGATACGCAGTATTTT; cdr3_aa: CSVRDLQGGTDTQYF
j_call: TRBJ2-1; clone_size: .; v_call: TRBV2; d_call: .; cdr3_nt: TGTGCCAGCAGTGACAGGGTTGGGTCCTACAGTGAGCAGTTCTTC; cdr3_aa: CASSDRVGSYSEQFF
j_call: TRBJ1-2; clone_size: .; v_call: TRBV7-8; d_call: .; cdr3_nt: TGTGCCAGCAGCCCGAGATCCTTGGGGGGCTACACCTTC; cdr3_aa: CASSPRSLGGYTF
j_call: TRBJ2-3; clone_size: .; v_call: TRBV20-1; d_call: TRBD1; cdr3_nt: TGCAGTGCTAGAGATGATAACAGGGGAACAGATACGCAGTATTTT; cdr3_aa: CSARDDNRGTDTQYF
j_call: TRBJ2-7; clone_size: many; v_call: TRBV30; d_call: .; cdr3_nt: TGTGCCTGGAGCGGACAGTACGAGCAGTACTTC; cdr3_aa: CAWSGQYEQYF
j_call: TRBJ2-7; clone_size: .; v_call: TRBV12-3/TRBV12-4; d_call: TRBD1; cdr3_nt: TGTGCCAGCAGTTTTCCAGGGGGTAGGCACGAGCAGTACTTC; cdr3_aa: CASSFPGGRHEQYF
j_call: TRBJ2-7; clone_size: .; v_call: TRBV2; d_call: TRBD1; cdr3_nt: TGTGCCAGCAACCTCCGAGGACAGGGAGCCTACGAGCAGTACTTC; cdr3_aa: CASNLRGQGAYEQYF
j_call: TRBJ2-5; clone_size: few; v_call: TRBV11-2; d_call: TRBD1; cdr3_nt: TGTGCCAGCAGCTTAAAGAGAGGGGCGGGACAGGGACTTAGAGAGACCCAGTACTTC; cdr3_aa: CASSLKRGAGQGLRETQYF
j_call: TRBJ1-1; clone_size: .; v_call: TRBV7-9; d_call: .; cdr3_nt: TGTGCCAGCAGCGCCCTACAGAGGAACACTGAAGCTTTCTTT; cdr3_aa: CASSALQRNTEAFF
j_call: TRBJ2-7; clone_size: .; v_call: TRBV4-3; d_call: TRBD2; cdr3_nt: TGCGCCAGCAGCCAAGGACTAGCGAGCCCCTCCTACGAGCAGTACTTC; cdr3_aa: CASSQGLASPSYEQYF
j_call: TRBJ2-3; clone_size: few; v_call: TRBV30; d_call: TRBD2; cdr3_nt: TGTGCCTGGAGGAAACTAGCGGGGGGGCCCGATACGCAGTATTTT; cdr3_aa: CAWRKLAGGPDTQYF
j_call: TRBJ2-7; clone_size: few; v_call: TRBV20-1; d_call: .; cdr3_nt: TGCAGTGCTGAAAGGAAATTACAGGGGAGGTACGAGCAGTACTTC; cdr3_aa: CSAERKLQGRYEQYF
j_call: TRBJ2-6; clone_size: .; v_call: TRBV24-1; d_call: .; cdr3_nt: TGTGCCACCGGGGTCGACAAGGCTGGGGCCAACGTCCTGACTTTC; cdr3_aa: CATGVDKAGANVLTF
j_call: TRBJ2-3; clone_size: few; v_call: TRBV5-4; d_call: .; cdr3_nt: TGTGCCAGCAGCTTGGGTACGGGACGTAGCACAGATACGCAGTATTTT; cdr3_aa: CASSLGTGRSTDTQYF
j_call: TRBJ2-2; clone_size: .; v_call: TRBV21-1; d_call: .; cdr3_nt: TGTGCCAGCAGCAAAGCGAGGGCGGGGATTTGCACCGGGGAGCTGTTTTTT; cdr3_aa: CASSKARAGICTGELFF
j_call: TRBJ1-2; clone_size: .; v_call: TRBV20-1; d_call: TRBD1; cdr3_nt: TGCAGTGCTAGAGAACAGACAGGGTCCCTTCGGGGCTACACCTTC; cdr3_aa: CSAREQTGSLRGYTF
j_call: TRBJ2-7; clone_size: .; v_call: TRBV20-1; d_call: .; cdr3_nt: TGCAGTGCTAGAGATCACTATGGCGCTGCCCACGAGCAGTACTTC; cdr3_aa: CSARDHYGAAHEQYF
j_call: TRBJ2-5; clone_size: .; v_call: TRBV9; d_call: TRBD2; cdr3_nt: TGTGCCAGCAGCGTAGAGGGGACTAGCGGAGAGACCCAGTACTTC; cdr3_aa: CASSVEGTSGETQYF
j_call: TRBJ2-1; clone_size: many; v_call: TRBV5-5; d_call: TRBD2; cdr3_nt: TGTGCCAGCAGCTCGCTAGCGGGAGCGTACAATGAGCAGTTCTTC; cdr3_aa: CASSSLAGAYNEQFF
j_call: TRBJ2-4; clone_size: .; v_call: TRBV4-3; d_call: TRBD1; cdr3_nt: TGCGCCAGCAGCCAAGGAGAGGGGGCGGAAAACATTCAGTACTTC; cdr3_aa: CASSQGEGAENIQYF
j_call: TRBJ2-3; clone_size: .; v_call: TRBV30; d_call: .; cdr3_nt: TGTGCCTGGAGTGCTGGGACGTTGAGCACAGATACGCAGTATTTT; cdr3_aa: CAWSAGTLSTDTQYF
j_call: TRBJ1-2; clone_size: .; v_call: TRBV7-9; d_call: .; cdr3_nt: TGTGCCAGCAGCTTAGCTCACCTTTATGGCTACACCTTC; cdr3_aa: CASSLAHLYGYTF
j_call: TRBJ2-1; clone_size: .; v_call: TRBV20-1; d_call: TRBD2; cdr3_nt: TGCAGTGCTAGTGTAGCGGGGGGGCGAAATGAGCAGTTCTTC; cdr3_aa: CSASVAGGRNEQFF
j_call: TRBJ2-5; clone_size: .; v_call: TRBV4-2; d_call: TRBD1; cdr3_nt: TGTGCCAGCAGCCAGTCTGGGGGACAGGGGAGGGAGACCCAGTACTTC; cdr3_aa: CASSQSGGQGRETQYF
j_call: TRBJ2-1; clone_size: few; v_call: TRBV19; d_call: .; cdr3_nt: TGTGCCAGTACATTTTCGGTTCGCGGGCGATACAATGAGCAGTTCTTC; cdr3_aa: CASTFSVRGRYNEQFF
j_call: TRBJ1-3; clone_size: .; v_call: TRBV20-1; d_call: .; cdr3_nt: TGCAGTGCCCTCCTCGGGGGAATAGGAAACACCATATATTTT; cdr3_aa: CSALLGGIGNTIYF
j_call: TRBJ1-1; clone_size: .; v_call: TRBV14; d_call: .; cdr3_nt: TGTGCCAGGATGACAGGGAACACTGAAGCTTTCTTT; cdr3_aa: CARMTGNTEAFF
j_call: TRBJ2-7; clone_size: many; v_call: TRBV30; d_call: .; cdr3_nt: TGTGCCTGGAGTGTAACCTACGAGCAGTACTTC; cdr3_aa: CAWSVTYEQYF
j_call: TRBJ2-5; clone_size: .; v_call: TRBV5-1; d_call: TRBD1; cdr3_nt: TGCGCCAGCAGCCAACAGGGGACGGATTCAGAGACCCAGTACTTC; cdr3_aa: CASSQQGTDSETQYF
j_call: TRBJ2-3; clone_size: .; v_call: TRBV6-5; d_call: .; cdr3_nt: TGTGCCAGCAGTTACCTCCCGTCCGAGAATACGCAGTATTTT; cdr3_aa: CASSYLPSENTQYF